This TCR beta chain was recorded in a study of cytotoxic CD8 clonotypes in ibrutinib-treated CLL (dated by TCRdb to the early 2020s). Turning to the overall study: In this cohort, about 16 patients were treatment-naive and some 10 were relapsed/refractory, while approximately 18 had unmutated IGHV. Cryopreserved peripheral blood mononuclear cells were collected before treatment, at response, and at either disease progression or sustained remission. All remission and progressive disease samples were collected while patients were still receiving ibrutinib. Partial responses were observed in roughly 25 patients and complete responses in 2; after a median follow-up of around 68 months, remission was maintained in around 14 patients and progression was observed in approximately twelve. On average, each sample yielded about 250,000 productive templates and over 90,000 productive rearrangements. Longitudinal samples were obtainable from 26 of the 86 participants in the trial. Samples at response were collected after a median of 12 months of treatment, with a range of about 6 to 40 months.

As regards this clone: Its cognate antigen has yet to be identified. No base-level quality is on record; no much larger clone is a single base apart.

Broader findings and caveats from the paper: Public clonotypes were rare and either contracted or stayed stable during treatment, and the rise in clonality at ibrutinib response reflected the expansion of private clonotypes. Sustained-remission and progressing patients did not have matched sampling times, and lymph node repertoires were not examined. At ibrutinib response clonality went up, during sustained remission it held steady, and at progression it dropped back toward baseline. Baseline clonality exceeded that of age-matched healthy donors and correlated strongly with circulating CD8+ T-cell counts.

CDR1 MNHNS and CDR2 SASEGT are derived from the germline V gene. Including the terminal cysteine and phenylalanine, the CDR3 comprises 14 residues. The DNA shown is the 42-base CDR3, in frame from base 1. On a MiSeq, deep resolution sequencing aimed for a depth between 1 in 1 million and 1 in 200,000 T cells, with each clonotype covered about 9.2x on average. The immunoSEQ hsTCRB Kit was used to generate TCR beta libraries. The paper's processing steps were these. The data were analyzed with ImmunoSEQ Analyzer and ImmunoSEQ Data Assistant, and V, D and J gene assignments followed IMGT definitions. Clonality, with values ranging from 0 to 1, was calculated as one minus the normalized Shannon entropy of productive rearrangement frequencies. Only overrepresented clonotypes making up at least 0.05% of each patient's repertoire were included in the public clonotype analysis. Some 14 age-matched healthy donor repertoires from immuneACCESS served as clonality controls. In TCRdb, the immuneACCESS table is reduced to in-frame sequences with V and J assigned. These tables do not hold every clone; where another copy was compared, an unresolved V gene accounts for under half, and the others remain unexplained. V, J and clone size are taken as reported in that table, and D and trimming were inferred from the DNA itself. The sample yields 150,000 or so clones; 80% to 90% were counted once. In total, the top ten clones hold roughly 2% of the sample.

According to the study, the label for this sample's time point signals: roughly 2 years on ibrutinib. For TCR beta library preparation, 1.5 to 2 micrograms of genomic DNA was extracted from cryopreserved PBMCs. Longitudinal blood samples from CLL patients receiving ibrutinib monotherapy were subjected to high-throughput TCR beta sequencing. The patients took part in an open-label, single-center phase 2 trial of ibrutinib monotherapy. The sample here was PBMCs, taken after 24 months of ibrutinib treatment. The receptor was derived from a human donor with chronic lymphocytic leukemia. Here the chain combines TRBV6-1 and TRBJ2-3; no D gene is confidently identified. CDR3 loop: CVTSITQSTDTQYF. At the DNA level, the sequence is TGTGTCACCAGCATAACCCAAAGCACAGATACGCAGTATTTT.